This TCR beta chain came from a study of shared clonotypes between healthy human individuals. Study-level background: Used for every donor were three CD4 naive, three CD4 memory, two CD8 naive and one CD8 memory plate. The study's findings and limits: Measured sharing among donors was expected to vary with sequencing depth.

Worth noting for this clone: Its specificity is not known.

The study drew all its donors from Caucasian adults living in Nashville, Tennessee. The method was immunoSEQ multiplex PCR; TCRdb's version includes in-frame clones alone and lacks a portion of them. This repertoire shows under 2,500,000 clones, almost 96% found once; its top ten account for roughly 0.13%. V was cut by 9 bases and J by 5 bases, with 18 bases left in between. Germline CDR1 reads WSHSY; CDR2 reads SAAADI. This CDR3 is built from 14 residues. The chain uses TRBV10-2 and TRBJ2-3; a possible D gene is TRBD2 (6 bases). This receptor was identified in a man in his late teens or twenties in good health. The sample comprised naive CD4+ T cells sorted from blood. Subset here: CD45RA+ positively selected. Written as DNA, the CDR3 is TGCGCCAGTAGGGAGGCATATCGGGGAGATACGCAGTATTTT. This codes for CASREAYRGDTQYF.